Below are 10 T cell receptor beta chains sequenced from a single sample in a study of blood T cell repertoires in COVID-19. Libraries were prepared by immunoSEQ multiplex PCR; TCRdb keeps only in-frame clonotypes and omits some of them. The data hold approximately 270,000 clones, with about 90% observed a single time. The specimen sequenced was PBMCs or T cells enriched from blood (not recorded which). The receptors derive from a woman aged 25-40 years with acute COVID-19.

The CDR3 nucleotides read TGTGCCAGCAGTTTAGGGACAGAAATATACGAGCAGTACTTC. This gives the protein CASSLGTEIYEQYF. The chain is built from TRBV27 and TRBJ2-7; 7 positions agree with TRBD1. V trimming: 2 bases; J trimming: 4 bases; junction bases outside the gene matches: 5. Germline V gene sequence: CDR1 MNHEY, CDR2 SMNVEV (reference sequence). The CDR3 is 14 amino acids.

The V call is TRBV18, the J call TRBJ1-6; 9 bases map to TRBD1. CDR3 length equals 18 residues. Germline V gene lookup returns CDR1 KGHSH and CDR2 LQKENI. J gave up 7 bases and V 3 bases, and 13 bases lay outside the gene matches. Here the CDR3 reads CASSPTTTGGVKNSPLHF. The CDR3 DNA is TGTGCCAGCTCACCGACGACCACAGGGGGCGTTAAAAATTCACCCCTCCACTTT.

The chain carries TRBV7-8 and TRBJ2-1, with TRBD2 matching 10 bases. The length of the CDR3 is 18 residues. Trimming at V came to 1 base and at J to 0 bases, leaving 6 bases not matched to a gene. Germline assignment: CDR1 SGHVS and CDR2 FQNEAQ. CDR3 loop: CASSLDGLAATSYNEQFF. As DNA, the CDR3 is TGTGCCAGCAGCTTAGACGGACTAGCGGCGACCTCCTACAATGAGCAGTTCTTC.

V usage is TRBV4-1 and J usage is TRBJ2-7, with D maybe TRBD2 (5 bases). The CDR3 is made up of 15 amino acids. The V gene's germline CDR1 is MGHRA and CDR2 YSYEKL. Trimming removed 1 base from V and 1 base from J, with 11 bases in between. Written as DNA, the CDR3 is TGCGCCAGCAGCCAAGGGCGTGACTATTCCTACGAGCAGTACTTC. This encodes CASSQGRDYSYEQYF.

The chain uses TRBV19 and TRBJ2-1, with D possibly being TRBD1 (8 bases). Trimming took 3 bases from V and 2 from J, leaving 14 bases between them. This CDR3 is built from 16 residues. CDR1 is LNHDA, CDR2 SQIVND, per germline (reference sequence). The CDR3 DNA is TGTGCCAGTAGTATTAATACAGGGGGGGCCTACAATGAGCAGTTCTTC. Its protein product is CASSINTGGAYNEQFF.

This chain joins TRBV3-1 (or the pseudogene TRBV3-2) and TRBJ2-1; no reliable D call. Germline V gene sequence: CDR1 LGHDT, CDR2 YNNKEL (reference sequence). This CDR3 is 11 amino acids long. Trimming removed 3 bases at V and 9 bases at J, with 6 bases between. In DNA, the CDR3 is TGTGCCAGCAGCCAGGTCGGTGAGCAGTTCTTC. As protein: CASSQVGEQFF.

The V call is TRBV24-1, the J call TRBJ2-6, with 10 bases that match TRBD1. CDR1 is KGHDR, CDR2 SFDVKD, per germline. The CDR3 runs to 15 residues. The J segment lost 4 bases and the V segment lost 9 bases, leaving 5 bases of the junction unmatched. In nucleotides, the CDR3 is TGTGCCACCTCCGGGACAGGGGCAGGGGCCAACGTCCTGACTTTC. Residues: CATSGTGAGANVLTF.

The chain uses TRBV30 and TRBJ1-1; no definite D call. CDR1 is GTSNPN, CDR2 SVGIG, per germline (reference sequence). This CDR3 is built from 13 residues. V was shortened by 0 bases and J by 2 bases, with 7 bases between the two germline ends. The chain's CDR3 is CAWSVHVNTEAFF. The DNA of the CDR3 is TGTGCCTGGAGTGTACACGTTAACACTGAAGCTTTCTTT.

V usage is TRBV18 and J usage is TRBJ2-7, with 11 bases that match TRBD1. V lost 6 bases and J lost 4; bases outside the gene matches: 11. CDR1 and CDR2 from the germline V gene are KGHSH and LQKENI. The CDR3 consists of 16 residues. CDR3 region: CASSLGVGQGEYEQYF. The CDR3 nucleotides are TGTGCCAGCTCCCTTGGCGTGGGACAGGGGGAATACGAGCAGTACTTC.

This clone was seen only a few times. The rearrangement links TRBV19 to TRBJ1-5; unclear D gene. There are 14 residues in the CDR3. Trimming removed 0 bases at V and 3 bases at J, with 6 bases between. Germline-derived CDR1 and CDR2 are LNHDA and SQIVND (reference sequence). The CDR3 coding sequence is TGTGCCAGTAGTATAGACAATTCCAATCAGCCCCAGCATTTT. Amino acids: CASSIDNSNQPQHF.